This T cell receptor beta chain stems from a study of regulatory T cells in long-lasting Graves disease. Time point defined: newly diagnosed GD, antithyroid drugs for less than 3 months. Generation of the TCR library employed RNA extracted from PBMCs. TCR beta libraries were built with iRepertoire HTBI primers and Arm-PCR of CDR3 regions. TCRdb used MiXCR to reprocess the multiplex PCR reads, holding one entry per CDR3 protein. This table holds about 540,000 distinct CDR3 sequences, approximately 13% found once. This clonotype was seen many times. The sample was also reused in another study, on T cells in Graves' hyperthyroidism and ophthalmopathy.

Material: peripheral blood mononuclear cells (PBMCs), obtained at new diagnosis, from a patient treated with antithyroid drugs. The TCR originated in a man between 25 and 39 years old with Graves disease.

The chain's CDR3 is CASSFLMAGGRQEETQYF. CDR3 nucleotide sequence: TGTGCCAGCAGTTTTCTGATGGCCGGCGGTAGACAAGAAGAGACCCAGTACTTC. The chain links TRBV12-3 or TRBV12-4 to TRBJ2-5; D not certain. V was pared by 3 bases and J by 3 bases, with 23 bases between. This CDR3 contains 18 residues.